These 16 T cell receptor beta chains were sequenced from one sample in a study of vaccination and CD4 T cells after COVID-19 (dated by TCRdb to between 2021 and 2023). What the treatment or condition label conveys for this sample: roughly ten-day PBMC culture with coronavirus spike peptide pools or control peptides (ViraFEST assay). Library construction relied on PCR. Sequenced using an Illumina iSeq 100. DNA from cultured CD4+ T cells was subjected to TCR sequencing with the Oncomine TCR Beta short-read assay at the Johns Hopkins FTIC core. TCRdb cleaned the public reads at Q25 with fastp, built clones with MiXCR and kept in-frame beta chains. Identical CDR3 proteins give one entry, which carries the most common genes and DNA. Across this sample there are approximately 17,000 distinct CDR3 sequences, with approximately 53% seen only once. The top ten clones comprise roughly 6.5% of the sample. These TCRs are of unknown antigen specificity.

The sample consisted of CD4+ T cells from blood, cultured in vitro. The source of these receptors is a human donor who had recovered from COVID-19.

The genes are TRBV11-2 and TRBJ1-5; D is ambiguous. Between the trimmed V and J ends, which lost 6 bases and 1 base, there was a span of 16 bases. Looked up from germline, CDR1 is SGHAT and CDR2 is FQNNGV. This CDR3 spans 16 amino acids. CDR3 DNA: TGTGCCAGCAGGTGGGTAGTGCCTATGAGCAATCAGCCCCAGCATTTT. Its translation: CASRWVVPMSNQPQHF.

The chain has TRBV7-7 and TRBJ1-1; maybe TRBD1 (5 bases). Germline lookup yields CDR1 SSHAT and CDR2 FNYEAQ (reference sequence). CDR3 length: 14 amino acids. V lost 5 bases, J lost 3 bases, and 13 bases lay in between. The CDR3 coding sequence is TGTGCCAGCAGCCCTTTAGTGGGGGACACTGAAGCTTTCTTT. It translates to CASSPLVGDTEAFF.

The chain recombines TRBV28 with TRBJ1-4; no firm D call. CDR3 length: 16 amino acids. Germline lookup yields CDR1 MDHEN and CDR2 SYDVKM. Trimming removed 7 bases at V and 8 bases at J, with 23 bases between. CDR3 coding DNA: TGTGCCAGCAATCGAATCACGGCCTCGAGGCGGGAAAAACTGTTTTTT. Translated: CASNRITASRREKLFF.

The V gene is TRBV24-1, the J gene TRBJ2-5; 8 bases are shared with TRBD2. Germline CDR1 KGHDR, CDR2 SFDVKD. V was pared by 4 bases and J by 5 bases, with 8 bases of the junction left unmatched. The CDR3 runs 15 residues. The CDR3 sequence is CATSDPGLAGETQYF. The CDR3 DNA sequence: TGTGCCACCAGTGACCCCGGACTAGCTGGGGAGACCCAGTACTTC.

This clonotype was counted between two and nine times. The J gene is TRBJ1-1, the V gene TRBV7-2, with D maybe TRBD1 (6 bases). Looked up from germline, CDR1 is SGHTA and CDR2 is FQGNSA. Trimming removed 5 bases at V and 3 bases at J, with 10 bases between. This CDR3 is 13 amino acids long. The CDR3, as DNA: TGTGCCAGCAGCAGTAGGGGGGACACTGAAGCTTTCTTT. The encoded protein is CASSSRGDTEAFF. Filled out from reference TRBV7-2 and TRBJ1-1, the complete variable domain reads GAGVSQSPSNKVTEKGKDVELRCDPISGHTALYWYRQSLGQGLEFLIYFQGNSAPDKSGLPSDRFSAERTGGSVSTLTIQRTQQEDSAVYLCASSSRGDTEAFFGQGTRLTVV.

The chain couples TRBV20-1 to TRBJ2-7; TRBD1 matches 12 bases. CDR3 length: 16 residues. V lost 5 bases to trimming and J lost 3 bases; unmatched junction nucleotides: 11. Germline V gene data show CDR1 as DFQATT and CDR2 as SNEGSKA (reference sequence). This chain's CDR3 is CSALPGTGGEGYEQYF. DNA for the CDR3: TGCAGTGCTCTACCCGGGACAGGGGGCGAGGGCTACGAGCAGTACTTC.

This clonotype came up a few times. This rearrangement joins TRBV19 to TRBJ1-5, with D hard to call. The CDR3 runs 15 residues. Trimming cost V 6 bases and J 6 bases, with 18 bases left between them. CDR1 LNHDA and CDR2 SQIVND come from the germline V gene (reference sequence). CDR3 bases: TGTGCCAGTAGCCGACGCGGAGGGTTAAGTCAGCCCCAGCATTTT. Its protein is CASSRRGGLSQPQHF. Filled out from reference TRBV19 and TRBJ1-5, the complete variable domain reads DGGITQSPKYLFRKEGQNVTLSCEQNLNHDAMYWYRQDPGQGLRLIYYSQIVNDFQKGDIAEGYSVSREKKESFPLTVTSAQKNPTAFYLCASSRRGGLSQPQHFGDGTRLSIL.

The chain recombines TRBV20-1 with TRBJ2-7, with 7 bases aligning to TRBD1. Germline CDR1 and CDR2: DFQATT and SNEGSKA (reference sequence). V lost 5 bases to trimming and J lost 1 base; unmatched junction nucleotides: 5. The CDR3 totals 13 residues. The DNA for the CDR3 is TGCAGTGCTTCACAGGGGAATTCCTACGAGCAGTACTTC. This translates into CSASQGNSYEQYF.

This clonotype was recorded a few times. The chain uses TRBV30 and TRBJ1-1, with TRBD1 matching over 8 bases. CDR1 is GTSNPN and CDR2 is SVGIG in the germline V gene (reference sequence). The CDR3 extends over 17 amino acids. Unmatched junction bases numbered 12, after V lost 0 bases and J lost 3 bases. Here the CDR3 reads CAWSVPRTGRSDTEAFF. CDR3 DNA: TGTGCCTGGAGTGTACCCCGGACAGGGAGGTCCGACACTGAAGCTTTCTTT. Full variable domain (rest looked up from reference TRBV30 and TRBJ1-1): SQTIHQWPATLVQPVGSPLSLECTVEGTSNPNLYWYRQAAGRGLQLLFYSVGIGQISSEVPQNLSASRPQDRQFILSSKKLLLSDSGFYLCAWSVPRTGRSDTEAFFGQGTRLTVV.

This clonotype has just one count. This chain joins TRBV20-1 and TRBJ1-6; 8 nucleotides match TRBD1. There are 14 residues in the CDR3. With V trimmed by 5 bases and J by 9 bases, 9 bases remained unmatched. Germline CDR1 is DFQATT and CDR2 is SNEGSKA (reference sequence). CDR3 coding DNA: TGCAGTGCTCCCCGGACAGGGAAGACTTCACCCCTCCACTTT. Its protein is CSAPRTGKTSPLHF.

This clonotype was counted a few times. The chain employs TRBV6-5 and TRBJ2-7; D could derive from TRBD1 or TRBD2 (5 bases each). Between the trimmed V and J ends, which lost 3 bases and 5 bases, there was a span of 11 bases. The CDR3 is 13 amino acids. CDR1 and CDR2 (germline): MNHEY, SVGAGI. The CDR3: CASSYYRGHEQYF. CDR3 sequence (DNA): TGTGCCAGCAGTTATTACCGGGGCCACGAGCAGTACTTC.

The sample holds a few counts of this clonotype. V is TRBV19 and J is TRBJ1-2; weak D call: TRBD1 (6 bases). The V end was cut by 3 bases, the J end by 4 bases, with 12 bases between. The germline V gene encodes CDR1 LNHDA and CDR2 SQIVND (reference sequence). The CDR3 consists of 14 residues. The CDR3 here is CASSMGGDIYGYTF. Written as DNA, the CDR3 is TGTGCCAGTAGTATGGGGGGGGACATCTATGGCTACACCTTC. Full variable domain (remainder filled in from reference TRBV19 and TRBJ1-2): DGGITQSPKYLFRKEGQNVTLSCEQNLNHDAMYWYRQDPGQGLRLIYYSQIVNDFQKGDIAEGYSVSREKKESFPLTVTSAQKNPTAFYLCASSMGGDIYGYTFGSGTRLTVV.

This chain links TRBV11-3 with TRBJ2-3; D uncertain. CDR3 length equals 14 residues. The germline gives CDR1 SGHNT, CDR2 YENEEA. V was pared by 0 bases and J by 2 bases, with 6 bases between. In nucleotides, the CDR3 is TGTGCCAGCAGCTTAGATGGAGCCACAGATACGCAGTATTTT. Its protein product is CASSLDGATDTQYF.

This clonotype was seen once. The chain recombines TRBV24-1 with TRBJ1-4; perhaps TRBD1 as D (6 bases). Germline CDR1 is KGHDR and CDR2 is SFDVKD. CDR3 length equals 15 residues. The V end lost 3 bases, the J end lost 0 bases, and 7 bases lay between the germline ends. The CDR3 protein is CATSDKGATNEKLFF. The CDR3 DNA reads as TGTGCCACCAGTGATAAGGGGGCAACTAATGAAAAACTGTTTTTT.

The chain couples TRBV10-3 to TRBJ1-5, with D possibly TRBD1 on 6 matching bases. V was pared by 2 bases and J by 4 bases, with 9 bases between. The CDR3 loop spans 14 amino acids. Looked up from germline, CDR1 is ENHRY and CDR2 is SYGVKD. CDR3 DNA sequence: TGTGCCATCAGTGAGAGGACAGCTAATCAGCCCCAGCATTTT. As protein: CAISERTANQPQHF.

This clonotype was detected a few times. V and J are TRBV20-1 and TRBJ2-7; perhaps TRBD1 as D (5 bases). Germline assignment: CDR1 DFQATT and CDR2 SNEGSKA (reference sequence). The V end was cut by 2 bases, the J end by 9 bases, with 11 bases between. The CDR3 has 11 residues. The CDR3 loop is CSARKGPGQYF. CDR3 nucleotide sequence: TGCAGTGCTAGAAAGGGGCCGGGGCAGTACTTC.